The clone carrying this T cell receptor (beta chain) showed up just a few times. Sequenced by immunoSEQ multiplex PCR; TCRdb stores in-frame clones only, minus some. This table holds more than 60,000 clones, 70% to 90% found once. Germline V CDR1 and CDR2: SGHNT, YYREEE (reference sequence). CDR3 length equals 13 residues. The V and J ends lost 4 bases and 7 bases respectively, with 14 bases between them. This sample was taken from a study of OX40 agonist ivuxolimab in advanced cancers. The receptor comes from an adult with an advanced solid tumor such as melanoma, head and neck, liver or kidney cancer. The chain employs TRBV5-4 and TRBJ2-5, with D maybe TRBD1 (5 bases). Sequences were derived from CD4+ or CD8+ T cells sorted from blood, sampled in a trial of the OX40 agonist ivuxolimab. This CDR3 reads CASSGERGATQYF. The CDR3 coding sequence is TGTGCCAGCAGCGGCGAAAGGGGCGCGACCCAGTACTTC.